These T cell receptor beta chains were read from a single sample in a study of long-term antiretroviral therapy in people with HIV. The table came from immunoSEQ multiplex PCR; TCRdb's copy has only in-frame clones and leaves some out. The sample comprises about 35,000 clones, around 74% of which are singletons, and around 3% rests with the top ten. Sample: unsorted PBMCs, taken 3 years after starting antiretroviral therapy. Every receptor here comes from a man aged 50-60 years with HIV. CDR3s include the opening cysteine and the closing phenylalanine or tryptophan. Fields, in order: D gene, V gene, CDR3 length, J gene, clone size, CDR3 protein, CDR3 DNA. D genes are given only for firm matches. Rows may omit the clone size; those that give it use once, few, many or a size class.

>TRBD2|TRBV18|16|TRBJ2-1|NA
CASSPRGSGGTYEQFF
TGTGCCAGCTCACCACGAGGAAGCGGGGGAACCTATGAGCAGTTCTTC
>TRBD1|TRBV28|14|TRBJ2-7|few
CASSPPGQTYEQYF
TGTGCCAGCAGTCCCCCGGGACAGACCTACGAGCAGTACTTC
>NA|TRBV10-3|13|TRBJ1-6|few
CATPGPTNSPLHF
TGTGCCACCCCTGGACCTACGAATTCACCCCTCCACTTT
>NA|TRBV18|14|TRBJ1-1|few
CASSQQTGNTEAFF
TGTGCCAGCTCACAACAAACAGGGAACACTGAAGCTTTCTTT
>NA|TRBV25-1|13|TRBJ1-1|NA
CASSERRSIEAFF
TGTGCCAGCAGCGAGAGACGGTCTATTGAAGCTTTCTTT
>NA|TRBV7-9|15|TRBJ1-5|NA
CASSPRMDSNQPQHF
TGTGCCAGCAGCCCGAGGATGGATAGCAATCAGCCCCAGCATTTT
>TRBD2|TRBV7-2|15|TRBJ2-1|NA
CASSPPSGYYNEQFF
TGTGCCAGCAGCCCCCCTAGCGGATATTACAATGAGCAGTTCTTC
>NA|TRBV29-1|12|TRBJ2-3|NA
CSVSVSTDTQYF
TGCAGCGTTTCTGTTAGCACAGATACGCAGTATTTT
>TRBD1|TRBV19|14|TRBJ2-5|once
CASSWDRGGKTQYF
TGTGCCAGTAGTTGGGACAGGGGCGGAAAGACCCAGTACTTC
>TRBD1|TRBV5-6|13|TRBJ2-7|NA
CASSFLRGNEQYF
TGTGCCAGCAGCTTCCTCAGGGGGAACGAGCAGTACTTC
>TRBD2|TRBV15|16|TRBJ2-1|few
CATSRDRAGAVNEQFF
TGTGCCACCAGCAGAGACCGAGCGGGAGCGGTGAATGAGCAGTTCTTC
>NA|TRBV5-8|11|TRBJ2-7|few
CASSPIYEQYF
TGTGCCAGCAGCCCGATCTACGAGCAGTACTTC